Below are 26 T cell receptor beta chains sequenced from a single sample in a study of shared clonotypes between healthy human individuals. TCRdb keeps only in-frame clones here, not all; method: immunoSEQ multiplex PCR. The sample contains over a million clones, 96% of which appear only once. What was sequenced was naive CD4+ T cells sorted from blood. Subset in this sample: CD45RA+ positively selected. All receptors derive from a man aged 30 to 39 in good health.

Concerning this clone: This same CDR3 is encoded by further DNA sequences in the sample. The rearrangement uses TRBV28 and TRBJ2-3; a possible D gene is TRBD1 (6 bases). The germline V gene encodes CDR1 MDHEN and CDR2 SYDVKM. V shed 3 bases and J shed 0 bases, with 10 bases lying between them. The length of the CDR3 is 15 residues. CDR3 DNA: TGTGCCAGCAGTTTGCCAGGGGCTAGCACAGATACGCAGTATTTT. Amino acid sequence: CASSLPGASTDTQYF.

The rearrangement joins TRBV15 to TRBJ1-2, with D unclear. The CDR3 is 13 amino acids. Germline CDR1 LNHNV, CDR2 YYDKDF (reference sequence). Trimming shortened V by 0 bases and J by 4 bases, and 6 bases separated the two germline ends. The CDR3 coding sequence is TGTGCCACCAGCAGAGATCGGACCTATGGCTACACCTTC. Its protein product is CATSRDRTYGYTF.

The CDR3 region has the DNA TGCGCCAGCAGCCCACTTACTAGTGCGGGGTCCTACGAGCAGTACTTC. Encoded protein: CASSPLTSAGSYEQYF. J is TRBJ2-7 and V is TRBV4-1; D possibly corresponds to TRBD2 (6 bases). Deletions cut 4 bases from V and 1 base from J, with 17 bases between. Germline V lookup: CDR1 MGHRA, CDR2 YSYEKL. There are 16 residues in the CDR3.

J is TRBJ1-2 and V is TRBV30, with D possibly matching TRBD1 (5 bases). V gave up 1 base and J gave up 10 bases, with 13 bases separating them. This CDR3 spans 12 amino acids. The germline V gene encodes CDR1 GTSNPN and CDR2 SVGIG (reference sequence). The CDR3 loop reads CAWSDLTGAYTF. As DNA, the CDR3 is TGTGCCTGGAGTGACCTAACAGGAGCCTACACCTTC.

CDR3 residues: CASSLTSGSHNEQFF. CDR3 nucleotide sequence: TGCGCCAGCAGCTTGACTAGCGGGAGCCACAATGAGCAGTTCTTC. This rearrangement joins TRBV5-1 to TRBJ2-1; TRBD2 matches 11 bases. The V segment lost 1 base and the J segment 5 bases; nucleotides outside the gene matches: 2. The germline V gene has CDR1 SGHRS and CDR2 YFSETQ. The CDR3 is made up of 15 amino acids.

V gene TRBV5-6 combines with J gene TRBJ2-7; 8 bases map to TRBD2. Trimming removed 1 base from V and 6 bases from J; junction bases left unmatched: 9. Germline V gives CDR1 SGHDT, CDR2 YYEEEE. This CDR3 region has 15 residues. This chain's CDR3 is CASSLLGLASAEQYF. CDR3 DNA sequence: TGTGCCAGCAGCTTGCTAGGACTAGCTAGCGCCGAGCAGTACTTC. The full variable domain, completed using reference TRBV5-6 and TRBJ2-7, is DAGVTQSPTHLIKTRGQQVTLRCSPKSGHDTVSWYQQALGQGPQFIFQYYEEEERQRGNFPDRFSGHQFPNYSSELNVNALLLGDSALYLCASSLLGLASAEQYFGPGTRLTVT.

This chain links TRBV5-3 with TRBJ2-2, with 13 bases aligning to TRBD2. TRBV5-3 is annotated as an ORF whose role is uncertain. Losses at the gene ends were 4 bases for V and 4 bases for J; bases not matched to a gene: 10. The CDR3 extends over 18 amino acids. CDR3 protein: CARSPELAGGDPTGELFF. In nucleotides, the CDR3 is TGTGCCAGAAGCCCAGAACTAGCGGGAGGGGACCCCACCGGGGAGCTGTTTTTT.

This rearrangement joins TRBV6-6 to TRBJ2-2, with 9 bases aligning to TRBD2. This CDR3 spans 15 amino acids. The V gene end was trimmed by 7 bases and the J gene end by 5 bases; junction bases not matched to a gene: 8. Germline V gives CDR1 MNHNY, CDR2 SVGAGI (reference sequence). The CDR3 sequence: CASNPVAGETGELFF. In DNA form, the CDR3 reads TGTGCCAGCAACCCAGTAGCGGGAGAAACCGGGGAGCTGTTTTTT.

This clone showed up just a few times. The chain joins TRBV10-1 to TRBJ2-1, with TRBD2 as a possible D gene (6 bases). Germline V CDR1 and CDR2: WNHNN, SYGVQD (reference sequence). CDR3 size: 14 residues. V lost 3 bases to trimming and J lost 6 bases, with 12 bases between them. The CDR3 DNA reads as TGCGCCAGCAGTGATACCGGGAGAGGCAATGAGCAGTTCTTC. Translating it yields CASSDTGRGNEQFF.

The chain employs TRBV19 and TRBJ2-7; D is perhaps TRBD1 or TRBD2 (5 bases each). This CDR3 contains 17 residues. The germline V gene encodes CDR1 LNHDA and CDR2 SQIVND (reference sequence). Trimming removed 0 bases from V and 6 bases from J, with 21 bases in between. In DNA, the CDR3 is TGTGCCAGTAGTATAGAAAGCAGGACAAGACGGGACCGCGAGCAGTACTTC. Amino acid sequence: CASSIESRTRRDREQYF.

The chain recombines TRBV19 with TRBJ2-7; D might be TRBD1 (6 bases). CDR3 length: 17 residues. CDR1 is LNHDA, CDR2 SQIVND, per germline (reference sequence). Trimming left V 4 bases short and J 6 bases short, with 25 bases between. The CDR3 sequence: CASSTDGTPLYPTEQYF. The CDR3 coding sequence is TGTGCCAGTAGTACTGACGGGACACCTCTCTACCCTACCGAGCAGTACTTC.

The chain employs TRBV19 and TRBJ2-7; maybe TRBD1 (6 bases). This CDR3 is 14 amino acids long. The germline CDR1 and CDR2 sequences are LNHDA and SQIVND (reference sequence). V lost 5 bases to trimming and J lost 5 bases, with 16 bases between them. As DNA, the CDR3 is TGTGCCAGTAGTTCGACCTGGACAGTACACGAGCAGTACTTC. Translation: CASSSTWTVHEQYF. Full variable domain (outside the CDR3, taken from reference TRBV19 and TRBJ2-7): DGGITQSPKYLFRKEGQNVTLSCEQNLNHDAMYWYRQDPGQGLRLIYYSQIVNDFQKGDIAEGYSVSREKKESFPLTVTSAQKNPTAFYLCASSSTWTVHEQYFGPGTRLTVT.

In nucleotides, the CDR3 is TGTGCCAGCAGGTCTAGCGGGCTCCCCTACGAGCAGTACTTC. This gives the protein CASRSSGLPYEQYF. The chain combines TRBV28 with TRBJ2-7; 8 bases map to TRBD2. The trim removed 6 bases at V and 2 bases at J, leaving 6 bases unmatched. Germline CDR1 is MDHEN and CDR2 is SYDVKM. The CDR3 is 14 amino acids.

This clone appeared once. CDR3 region: CASRNTAGAHNEQFF. The DNA of the CDR3 is TGTGCCAGCAGAAACACGGCGGGAGCCCACAATGAGCAGTTCTTC. V usage is TRBV6-5 and J usage is TRBJ2-1; 7 bases are a match to TRBD2. In germline, CDR1 is MNHEY, CDR2 SVGAGI. J was trimmed by 5 bases and V by 6 bases; bases with no gene match: 10. The CDR3 length is 15 residues.

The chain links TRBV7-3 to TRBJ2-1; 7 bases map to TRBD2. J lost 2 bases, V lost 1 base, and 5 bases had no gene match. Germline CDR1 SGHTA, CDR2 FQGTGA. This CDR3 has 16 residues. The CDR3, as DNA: TGTGCCAGCAGCTTAATGGCGGGAGTAGCCTACAATGAGCAGTTCTTC. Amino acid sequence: CASSLMAGVAYNEQFF.

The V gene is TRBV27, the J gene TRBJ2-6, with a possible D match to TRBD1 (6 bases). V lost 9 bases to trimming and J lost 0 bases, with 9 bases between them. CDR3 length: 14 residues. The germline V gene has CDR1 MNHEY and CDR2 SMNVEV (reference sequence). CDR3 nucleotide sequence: TGTGCCAGTAGAGGGGGCTCTGGGGCCAACGTCCTGACTTTC. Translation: CASRGGSGANVLTF.

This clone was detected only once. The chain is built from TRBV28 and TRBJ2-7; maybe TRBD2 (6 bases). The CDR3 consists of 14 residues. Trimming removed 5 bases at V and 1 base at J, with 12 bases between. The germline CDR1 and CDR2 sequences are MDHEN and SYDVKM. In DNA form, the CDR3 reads TGTGCCAGCAGTGGTGGGACTGGATCCTACGAGCAGTACTTC. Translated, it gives CASSGGTGSYEQYF. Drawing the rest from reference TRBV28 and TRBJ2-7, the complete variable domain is DVKVTQSSRYLVKRTGEKVFLECVQDMDHENMFWYRQDPGLGLRLIYFSYDVKMKEKGDIPEGYSVSREKKERFSLILESASTNQTSMYLCASSGGTGSYEQYFGPGTRLTVT.

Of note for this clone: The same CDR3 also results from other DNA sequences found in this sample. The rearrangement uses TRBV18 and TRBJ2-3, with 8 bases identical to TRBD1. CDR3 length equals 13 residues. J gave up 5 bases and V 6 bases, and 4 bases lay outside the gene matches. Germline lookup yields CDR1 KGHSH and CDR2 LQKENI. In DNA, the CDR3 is TGTGCCAGCTCCGGACAGGGAAGAGATACGCAGTATTTT. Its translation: CASSGQGRDTQYF.

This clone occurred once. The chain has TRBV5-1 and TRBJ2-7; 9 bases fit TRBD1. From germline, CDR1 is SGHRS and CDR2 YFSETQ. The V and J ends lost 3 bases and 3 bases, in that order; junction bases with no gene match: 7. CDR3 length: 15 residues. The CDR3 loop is CASSYGTGMDYEQYF. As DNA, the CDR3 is TGCGCCAGCAGCTATGGGACAGGGATGGACTACGAGCAGTACTTC.

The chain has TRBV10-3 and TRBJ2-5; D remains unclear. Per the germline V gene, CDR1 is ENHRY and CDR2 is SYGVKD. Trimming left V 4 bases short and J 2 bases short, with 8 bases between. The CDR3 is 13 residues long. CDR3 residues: CAISGGRQETQYF. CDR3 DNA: TGTGCCATCAGTGGAGGCAGACAAGAGACCCAGTACTTC.

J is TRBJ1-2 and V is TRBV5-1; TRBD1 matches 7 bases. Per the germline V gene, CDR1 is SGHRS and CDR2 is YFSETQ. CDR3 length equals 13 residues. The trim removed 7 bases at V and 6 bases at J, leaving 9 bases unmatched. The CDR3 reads CASSRDSSDGYTF. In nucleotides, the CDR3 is TGCGCCAGCTCTCGGGACAGTAGTGATGGCTACACCTTC.

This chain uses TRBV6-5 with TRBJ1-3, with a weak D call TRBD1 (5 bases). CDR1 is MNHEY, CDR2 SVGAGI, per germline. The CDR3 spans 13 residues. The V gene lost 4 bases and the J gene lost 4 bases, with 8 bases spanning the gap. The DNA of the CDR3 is TGTGCCAGCAGTTTGGGGGTAGGAAACACCATATATTTT. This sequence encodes CASSLGVGNTIYF.

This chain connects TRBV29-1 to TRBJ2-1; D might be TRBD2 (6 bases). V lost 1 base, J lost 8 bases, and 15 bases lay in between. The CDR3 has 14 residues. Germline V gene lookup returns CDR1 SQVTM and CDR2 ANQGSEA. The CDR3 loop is CSVEGAGNIYEQFF. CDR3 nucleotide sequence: TGCAGCGTTGAAGGGGCGGGAAACATCTATGAGCAGTTCTTC.

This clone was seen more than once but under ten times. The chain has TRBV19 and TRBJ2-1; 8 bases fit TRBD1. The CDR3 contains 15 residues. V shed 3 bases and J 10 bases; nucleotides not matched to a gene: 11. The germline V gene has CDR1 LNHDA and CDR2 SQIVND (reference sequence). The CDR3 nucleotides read TGTGCCAGTAGTATGCCCATCACCGGGACAGGAGAGCAGTTCTTC. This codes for CASSMPITGTGEQFF.

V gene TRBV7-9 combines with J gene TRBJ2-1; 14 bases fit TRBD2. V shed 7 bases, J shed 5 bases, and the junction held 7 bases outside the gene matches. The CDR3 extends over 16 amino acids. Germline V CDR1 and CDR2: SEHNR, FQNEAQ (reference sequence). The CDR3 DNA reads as TGTGCCAGCATTCAGACTAGCGGGAGGGCCGACAATGAGCAGTTCTTC. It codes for CASIQTSGRADNEQFF. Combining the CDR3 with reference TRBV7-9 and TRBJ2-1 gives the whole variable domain DTGVSQNPRHKITKRGQNVTFRCDPISEHNRLYWYRQTLGQGPEFLTYFQNEAQLEKSRLLSDRFSAERPKGSFSTLEIQRTEQGDSAMYLCASIQTSGRADNEQFFGPGTRLTVL.

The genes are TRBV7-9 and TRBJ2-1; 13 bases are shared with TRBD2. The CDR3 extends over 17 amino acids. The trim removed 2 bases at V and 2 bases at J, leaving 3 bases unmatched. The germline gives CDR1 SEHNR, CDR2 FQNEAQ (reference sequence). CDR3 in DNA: TGTGCCAGCAGCTTAAGGACTAGCGGGAGCCCCTACAATGAGCAGTTCTTC. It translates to CASSLRTSGSPYNEQFF. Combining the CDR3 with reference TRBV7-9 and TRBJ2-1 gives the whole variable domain DTGVSQNPRHKITKRGQNVTFRCDPISEHNRLYWYRQTLGQGPEFLTYFQNEAQLEKSRLLSDRFSAERPKGSFSTLEIQRTEQGDSAMYLCASSLRTSGSPYNEQFFGPGTRLTVL.